Included here is one T cell receptor beta chain sequence, with context. CDR3 length: 15 amino acids. Germline assignment: CDR1 MNHEY and CDR2 SVGAGI. Between the trimmed V and J ends, which lost 0 bases and 7 bases, there was a span of 13 bases. This sample was taken from a study of blood T cell repertoires in COVID-19. TCRdb's table, derived via immunoSEQ multiplex PCR, lists solely in-frame clones and lacks some. Counted here are about 200,000 clones, roughly 88% occurring once; the ten biggest clones make up around 30%. This sequence originates from a man aged 35 to 55 with acute or convalescent COVID-19. This chain links TRBV6-5 with TRBJ1-5; D possibly corresponds to TRBD1 (5 bases). The sequenced sample was peripheral blood. CDR3 residues: CASSYSFLGGQPQHF. As DNA, the CDR3 is TGTGCCAGCAGTTACTCGTTTCTTGGGGGGCAGCCCCAGCATTTT.